This T cell receptor (beta chain) is drawn from a study of regulatory T cells in long-lasting Graves disease. This clonotype was recorded many times. The germline V and J ends were trimmed by 6 bases and 2 bases, with 10 bases remaining between them. Germline CDR1 reads ENHRY; CDR2 reads SYGVKD. The length of the CDR3 is 13 residues. Both iRepertoire HTBI primers and Arm-PCR of CDR3 regions were used to build the TCR beta libraries. One entry per CDR3 protein, called by TCRdb with MiXCR from the multiplex PCR reads. This table holds about 460,000 distinct CDR3 sequences, 22% found once. Specified time point: persistent/refractory GD, antithyroid drugs over 5 years with positive TRAb. PBMC-derived RNA was used for the TCR library.

The TCR originated in a female donor with Graves disease. J is TRBJ1-1 and V is TRBV10-3; no clear D. Sequencing used peripheral blood mononuclear cells (PBMCs), obtained when the disease was refractory, from a patient treated with antithyroid drugs. CDR3 amino acids: CAIRLQQNTEAFF. The CDR3 nucleotides read TGTGCCATCAGGCTACAGCAAAACACTGAAGCTTTCTTT.